This entry describes one TCR beta chain. Repertoires were generated with immunoSEQ multiplex PCR, while TCRdb's copy carries only in-frame clones and drops some. The sample has approximately 500,000 clones, roughly 85% seen once. The CDR3 has 14 residues. The V end lost 5 bases, the J end lost 1 base, and 10 bases lay between the germline ends. Germline V gives CDR1 MDHEN, CDR2 SYDVKM. The sample comes from a study of blood T cell repertoires in COVID-19. Study at large: T cells, B-cell-depleted T cells, or PBMCs provided the cDNA or gDNA that served as material.

The clonotype was recovered from a human donor in a cohort sampled during active COVID-19. This chain joins TRBV28 and TRBJ2-3, with D tentatively TRBD1 (6 bases). Input material: peripheral blood. The CDR3 protein is CASSGTGRTDTQYF. CDR3 sequence (DNA): TGTGCCAGCAGTGGAACAGGGCGCACAGATACGCAGTATTTT.